These 26 T cell receptor beta chains came from one sample sequenced in a study of response to subunit inactivated influenza vaccine. TCRdb fed the RT-PCR reads into MiXCR, producing one record per CDR3 protein. The repertoire has over 650,000 distinct CDR3 sequences, under 20% of them found once; the top ten carry about a tenth. Sample: PBMCs from blood, taken more than 4 days after vaccination. The receptors were gathered from a man aged 45 to 65 who received an inactivated influenza vaccine.

This clonotype has more than one count but fewer than ten. V and J are TRBV5-6 and TRBJ2-7; tentatively, D is TRBD2 (6 bases). This CDR3 comprises 16 residues. CDR1 and CDR2 from the germline V gene are SGHDT and YYEEEE. Trimming removed 2 bases at V and 5 bases at J, with 20 bases between. The CDR3 bases are TGTGCCAGCAGCTTTGGACCAACGGGGGTCGGGAACGAGCAGTACTTC. Translation gives CASSFGPTGVGNEQYF.

The chain carries TRBV6-5 and TRBJ2-7; 7 positions agree with TRBD1. The CDR3 has 15 residues. Unmatched junction bases numbered 3, after V lost 1 base and J lost 0 bases. The germline CDR1 and CDR2 sequences are MNHEY and SVGAGI. This CDR3 is CASSYYRGPSYEQYF. As DNA, the CDR3 is TGTGCCAGCAGTTACTACAGGGGCCCCTCCTACGAGCAGTACTTC.

There are a few counts of this clonotype. V is TRBV20-1 and J is TRBJ2-5; D is undetermined. Germline CDR1 reads DFQATT; CDR2 reads SNEGSKA (reference sequence). Trimming shortened V by 3 bases and J by 5 bases, and 13 bases separated the two germline ends. The CDR3 totals 13 residues. CDR3 amino acids: CSASLAFTETQYF. Here the CDR3 DNA reads TGCAGTGCTAGTTTGGCCTTTACTGAGACCCAGTACTTC.

This clonotype showed up just a few times. The gene calls are TRBV20-1 and TRBJ2-7; maybe TRBD1 (5 bases). Germline CDR1 reads DFQATT; CDR2 reads SNEGSKA (reference sequence). Deletions cut 2 bases from V and 3 bases from J, with 14 bases between. CDR3 length: 14 residues. CDR3 protein: CSARQGNSFYEQYF. The CDR3 DNA follows: TGCAGTGCTAGACAGGGTAATTCGTTCTACGAGCAGTACTTC.

This chain uses TRBV6-2 or TRBV6-3 with TRBJ1-2, with TRBD1 matching 7 bases. The V segment lost 6 bases and the J segment 10 bases; nucleotides outside the gene matches: 8. The germline CDR1 and CDR2 sequences are MNHEY and SVGEGT. The CDR3 runs 12 residues. Here the CDR3 DNA reads TGTGCCAGCAGACCGGGACAGAGGGCCTACACCTTC. It codes for CASRPGQRAYTF.

The chain joins TRBV7-9 to TRBJ2-7; TRBD1 matches at 8 bases. This CDR3 has 16 residues. Trimming at V came to 5 bases and at J to 3 bases, leaving 12 bases not matched to a gene. The germline V gene has CDR1 SEHNR and CDR2 FQNEAQ (reference sequence). CDR3 amino acids: CASSQAPTGGIYEQYF. Written as DNA, the CDR3 is TGTGCCAGCAGCCAAGCGCCCACAGGGGGAATCTACGAGCAGTACTTC.

The rearrangement uses TRBV27 and TRBJ1-6, with 8 bases lining up with TRBD1. Germline V gene lookup returns CDR1 MNHEY and CDR2 SMNVEV (reference sequence). J was trimmed by 4 bases and V by 7 bases; bases with no gene match: 9. The CDR3 is made up of 16 amino acids. The CDR3 protein is CASKLTTGAYNSPLHF. The CDR3 DNA reads as TGTGCCAGCAAGCTCACGACAGGGGCTTATAATTCACCCCTCCACTTT.

This clonotype was picked up a small number of times. The V and J genes are TRBV7-9 and TRBJ1-1; no clear D gene. Looked up from germline, CDR1 is SEHNR and CDR2 is FQNEAQ (reference sequence). V dropped 1 base and J dropped 4 bases, with 16 bases sitting between them. This CDR3 contains 16 residues. The chain's CDR3 is CASSLDPGHLGTEAFF. CDR3 DNA sequence: TGTGCCAGCAGCTTAGACCCTGGCCATCTCGGCACTGAAGCTTTCTTT.

This clonotype was counted at least ten times. CDR3 in DNA: TGTGCCAGCAGCTCGGGGACGTCCCGCAATGAGCAGTTCTTC. Translation: CASSSGTSRNEQFF. The chain has TRBV7-9 and TRBJ2-1; D might be TRBD1 or TRBD2, each matching 5 bases. Per germline, CDR1 SEHNR and CDR2 FQNEAQ (reference sequence). V was shortened by 4 bases and J by 6 bases, with 13 bases between the two germline ends. The CDR3 extends over 14 amino acids.

The gene calls are TRBV12-3 or TRBV12-4 and TRBJ1-1, with D possibly being TRBD1 (5 bases). The CDR3 extends over 13 amino acids. Trimming took off 6 bases at V and 5 bases at J, with 13 bases between the two ends. Here the CDR3 reads CASRRQRTTEAFF. DNA of the CDR3: TGTGCCAGCAGGCGACAGAGGACGACTGAAGCTTTCTTT.

This clonotype was picked up a small number of times. The CDR3 nucleotides read TGCAGTGCTGAGCGGGGAAATGAGCAGTTCTTC. Protein: CSAERGNEQFF. The chain links TRBV20-1 to TRBJ2-1; 7 bases are shared with TRBD2. The CDR3 loop spans 11 amino acids. The V and J ends lost 5 bases and 7 bases, in that order; junction bases with no gene match: 2. Germline V gene lookup returns CDR1 DFQATT and CDR2 SNEGSKA (reference sequence).

V gene TRBV12-3 or TRBV12-4 combines with J gene TRBJ2-7; 8 bases line up with TRBD2. J was trimmed by 3 bases and V by 8 bases; bases with no gene match: 9. The CDR3 runs 14 residues. Here the CDR3 DNA reads TGTGCCAGCCGGGCGAGCGGGGGCCGCTACGAGCAGTACTTC. It translates to CASRASGGRYEQYF.

Many counts were recorded for this clonotype. The rearrangement links TRBV5-1 to TRBJ2-1; the D is unclear. CDR1 and CDR2 from the germline V gene are SGHRS and YFSETQ. The CDR3 sequence is 16 residues long. Trimming took off 1 base at V and 0 bases at J, with 11 bases between the two ends. This CDR3 is CASSLLFRSSYNEQFF. In DNA, the CDR3 is TGCGCCAGCAGCTTGTTGTTTCGGAGCTCCTACAATGAGCAGTTCTTC.

This clonotype occurred many times. The chain links TRBV20-1 to TRBJ1-5; 7 nucleotides line up with TRBD1. This CDR3 contains 17 residues. Unmatched junction bases numbered 13, after V lost 3 bases and J lost 2 bases. Germline V gene data show CDR1 as DFQATT and CDR2 as SNEGSKA (reference sequence). CDR3 DNA: TGCAGTGCTAGCAGACATAAACAGGGGTTTGGCAATCAGCCCCAGCATTTT. It encodes CSASRHKQGFGNQPQHF.

This clonotype was counted many times. This chain uses TRBV12-3 or TRBV12-4 with TRBJ2-7; D may be TRBD1 or TRBD2 (5 bases each). Trimming took off 3 bases at V and 5 bases at J, with 20 bases between the two ends. This CDR3 is built from 16 residues. CDR3 region: CASSFWRLEQGDEQYF. CDR3 nucleotides: TGTGCCAGCAGTTTCTGGCGCTTAGAGCAGGGAGACGAGCAGTACTTC.

By sample fraction, this clonotype is medium-sized (0.01 to 0.1%). The J gene is TRBJ2-7, the V gene TRBV29-1; no clear D gene. This CDR3 comprises 13 residues. CDR1 and CDR2 (germline): SQVTM, ANQGSEA. V lost 0 bases, J lost 1 base, and 7 bases lay in between. CDR3 sequence (DNA): TGCAGCGTTGAAGATTGGCTTTCCTACGAGCAGTACTTC. This encodes CSVEDWLSYEQYF.

In its sample, this clonotype was seen a few times. The chain recombines TRBV4-1 with TRBJ2-3; 9 bases map to TRBD2. The V gene's germline CDR1 is MGHRA and CDR2 YSYEKL. CDR3 size: 19 residues. V trimming: 5 bases; J trimming: 1 base; junction bases outside the gene matches: 16. CDR3 nucleotide sequence: TGCGCCAGCAGCAACTGGTGGGGTAGCGGGAGACCCGGCACAGATACGCAGTATTTT. As protein: CASSNWWGSGRPGTDTQYF.

This clonotype showed up just a few times. The genes are TRBV7-6 and TRBJ2-5; D call uncertain. Deletions cut 6 bases from V and 4 bases from J, with 12 bases between. Germline CDR1 reads SGHVS; CDR2 reads FNYEAQ. The length of the CDR3 is 13 residues. CDR3 sequence reads: CASSLERRETQYF. CDR3 coding DNA: TGTGCCAGCAGTTTGGAGAGGCGAGAGACCCAGTACTTC.

CDR3: CASSLQGQGFQETQYF. CDR3 sequence (DNA): TGCGCCAGCAGCTTACAGGGACAGGGGTTTCAGGAGACCCAGTACTTC. This chain uses TRBV5-1 with TRBJ2-5, with 10 bases aligning to TRBD1. The CDR3 is made up of 16 amino acids. From germline, CDR1 is SGHRS and CDR2 YFSETQ. V shed 2 bases and J 5 bases; nucleotides not matched to a gene: 9. Filled out from reference TRBV5-1 and TRBJ2-5, the complete variable domain reads KAGVTQTPRYLIKTRGQQVTLSCSPISGHRSVSWYQQTPGQGLQFLFEYFSETQRNKGNFPGRFSGRQFSNSRSEMNVSTLELGDSALYLCASSLQGQGFQETQYFGPGTRLLVL.

The chain is built from TRBV5-1 and TRBJ2-2; D not resolved. Germline V lookup: CDR1 SGHRS, CDR2 YFSETQ. Trimming stripped 0 bases from V and 5 bases from J, with 23 bases between. This CDR3 is 19 amino acids long. The CDR3 sequence is CASSLVPPTMHSTTGELFF. The CDR3 DNA reads as TGCGCCAGCAGCTTGGTCCCTCCCACCATGCACAGTACTACCGGGGAGCTGTTTTTT. The full variable domain, in which reference TRBV5-1 and TRBJ2-2 provide the parts outside the CDR3, is KAGVTQTPRYLIKTRGQQVTLSCSPISGHRSVSWYQQTPGQGLQFLFEYFSETQRNKGNFPGRFSGRQFSNSRSEMNVSTLELGDSALYLCASSLVPPTMHSTTGELFFGEGSRLTVL.

V gene TRBV6-1 combines with J gene TRBJ2-7; D might be TRBD1 or TRBD2, each matching 7 bases. Trimming left V 2 bases short and J 0 bases short, with 20 bases between. Looked up from germline, CDR1 is MNHNS and CDR2 is SASEGT. This CDR3 is built from 18 residues. The CDR3 region has the DNA TGTGCCAGCAGTGAAACTCGGGCAGGGGGGGTCGGCTCCTACGAGCAGTACTTC. As protein: CASSETRAGGVGSYEQYF.

The table lists this clonotype with a few counts. The rearrangement joins TRBV12-3 or TRBV12-4 to TRBJ2-7, with TRBD1 as a possible D gene (8 bases). This CDR3 is 13 amino acids long. Trimming stripped 1 base from V and 9 bases from J, with 13 bases between. The CDR3: CASSLGYRGGQYF. CDR3 nucleotide sequence: TGTGCCAGCAGTTTAGGCTACAGGGGGGGGCAGTACTTC.

At least ten counts were recorded for this clonotype. This chain connects TRBV5-1 to TRBJ2-2; D may be TRBD1 (5 bases). The CDR3 contains 17 residues. In germline, CDR1 is SGHRS, CDR2 YFSETQ. Trimming cost V 2 bases and J 5 bases, with 19 bases left between them. In DNA, the CDR3 is TGCGCCAGCAGCTTCCGGGCACAGGACGCCTGGACCGGGGAGCTGTTTTTT. Residues: CASSFRAQDAWTGELFF.

Many counts were recorded for this clonotype. This chain joins TRBV20-1 and TRBJ1-1; D is perhaps TRBD1 (5 bases). The CDR3 runs 14 residues. The V gene's germline CDR1 is DFQATT and CDR2 SNEGSKA (reference sequence). V gave up 4 bases and J gave up 1 base, with 13 bases separating them. The DNA for the CDR3 is TGCAGTGCTACACAGGACGGAAAGAACACTGAAGCTTTCTTT. It specifies CSATQDGKNTEAFF.

This clonotype has just a few counts. The rearrangement links TRBV7-9 to TRBJ2-3; 7 bases are shared with TRBD2. Trimming at V came to 5 bases and at J to 8 bases, leaving 7 bases not matched to a gene. The CDR3 has 13 amino acids. Per germline, CDR1 SEHNR and CDR2 FQNEAQ (reference sequence). CDR3 sequence: CASSLATSSTQYF. The CDR3 DNA follows: TGTGCCAGCAGCCTGGCGACTAGCAGTACGCAGTATTTT.

This chain connects TRBV7-3 to TRBJ2-1; 10 bases are a match to TRBD2. The CDR3 extends over 16 amino acids. CDR1 and CDR2 from the germline V gene are SGHTA and FQGTGA. V shed 1 base, J shed 10 bases, and the junction held 10 bases outside the gene matches. Here the CDR3 reads CASSLMGSGRALEQFF. The CDR3, as DNA: TGTGCCAGCAGCTTAATGGGGAGCGGGAGGGCCTTAGAGCAGTTCTTC.